The rows below give T cell receptor beta chains drawn from one sample of a study of blood T cell repertoires in COVID-19. Method: immunoSEQ multiplex PCR; TCRdb's copy keeps in-frame clones and lacks some. The data show more than 150,000 clones, approximately 80% seen once. Sequenced material: PBMCs or T cells enriched from blood (not recorded which). These receptors all stem from a woman aged 60-75 years who had recovered from COVID-19. The CDR3 runs from the conserved cysteine through the conserved F or W.

V,J,CDR3
TRBV7-2,TRBJ2-1,CASSTPTSGGINEQFF
TRBV20-1,TRBJ2-1,CSASPTSGRMGEQFF
TRBV28,TRBJ1-2,CASQEGGPLRNGYTF
TRBV2,TRBJ2-2,CASHRRRTNTGELFF
TRBV30,TRBJ1-2,CAWSVRVQAYGYTF
TRBV27,TRBJ2-7,CASSPLAGGLYEQYF
TRBV18,TRBJ1-2,CASSFDRGHYGYTF
TRBV6-1,TRBJ2-7,CASSEEEGSEQYF
TRBV28,TRBJ1-3,CASSPRYPQQGSGNTIYF
TRBV19,TRBJ1-1,CASSIGQTPENTEAFF
TRBV7-8,TRBJ2-1,CASSPSGTQYNEQFF
TRBV4-2,TRBJ2-4,CASSQGEGASKNIQYF
TRBV3-1/TRBV3-2,TRBJ1-4,CASSQGPGNEKLFF
TRBV19,TRBJ1-1,CASSIITSGNTEAFF
TRBV19,TRBJ1-5,CASSTSGQNNQPQHF
TRBV5-6,TRBJ1-1,CASSPEPTGVNTEAFF
TRBV11-2,TRBJ1-6,CASSAETGWNSPLHF
TRBV7-9,TRBJ2-6,CASSKGGLAGAGANVLTF
TRBV28,TRBJ1-2,CASSFRSRGLGYTF
TRBV6-5,TRBJ2-7,CASRDNYEQYF
TRBV12-3/TRBV12-4,TRBJ2-7,CASSLQEAYEQYF
TRBV7-3,TRBJ2-3,CASSLLFPPDTQYF
TRBV7-2,TRBJ1-2,CASSLPGQAIYGYTF
TRBV30,TRBJ1-3,CAWTYTNSGNTIYF
TRBV7-9,TRBJ1-6,CASSGGPNSPLHF
TRBV11-2,TRBJ1-6,CASSLAGGTYNSPLHF
TRBV12-3/TRBV12-4,TRBJ1-2,CASSDTFYGYTF
TRBV2,TRBJ1-6,CASNYQGAGSPLHF
TRBV28,TRBJ2-7,CASSEWRLAGGGYEQYF
TRBV2,TRBJ1-4,CASSAVVANEKLFF
TRBV11-2,TRBJ1-1,CASSLANRATEAFF
TRBV27,TRBJ2-5,CATSVAGGRETQYF
TRBV12-5,TRBJ2-5,CASGDQETQYF
TRBV15,TRBJ2-3,CATSGRGSDTQYF
TRBV10-3,TRBJ2-1,CAIRRVSDNEQFF
TRBV9,TRBJ1-3,CASSVHPGSGNTIYF
TRBV18,TRBJ2-1,CASSPGLRNSYNEQFF